The T cell receptor (beta chain) described here comes from a study of blood T cell repertoires in COVID-19. In the original workflow: Estimation of nucleated cell counts relied on the amplification of reference gene primers. The assay was immunoSEQ multiplex PCR, and TCRdb's table has in-frame clones only and misses some. V, J and clone size were drawn from that table, and D and trimming were deduced from the DNA. The table lists 300,000 or so clones, 70% to 90% of them singletons, with roughly 4.2% in the top ten. The study assigned cohorts using participant-reported clinical history. Looked up from germline, CDR1 is SGHNT and CDR2 is YYREEE (reference sequence). This CDR3 region has 15 residues. Between the trimmed V and J ends, which lost 5 bases and 3 bases, there was a span of 14 bases.

The receptor was isolated from a woman aged 40 to 50 with acute COVID-19. The chain recombines TRBV5-4 with TRBJ2-2; D is possibly TRBD1 (7 bases). Sequenced: PBMCs or T cells enriched from blood (not recorded which). CDR3 nucleotides: TGTGCCAGCAGAATACAGGGGACTTACACCGGGGAGCTGTTTTTT. Amino acids: CASRIQGTYTGELFF.